These T cell receptor beta chains were read from a single sample in a study of Graves' ophthalmopathy and Graves' hyperthyroidism. TCRdb used MiXCR to reprocess the multiplex PCR reads, holding one entry per CDR3 protein. Of roughly 420,000 distinct CDR3 sequences in the sample, approximately 21% are singletons; the top ten hold 2.5% to 3%. The sequenced material came from peripheral blood. Source of these receptors: a woman aged 18-29 years with stable Graves' hyperthyroidism. CDR3s include the opening cysteine and the closing phenylalanine or tryptophan. A D gene is named only where the DNA matches it firmly. Clone size is not always given. Where it is, it says once, few, many or a class for expanded clones.

TRBV13	few	TRBJ2-2	-	TGTGCCAGCAGCTTAGAACAGAACACCGGGGAGCTGTTTTTT	CASSLEQNTGELFF
TRBV18	few	TRBJ2-2	-	TGTGTCAGCTCAGTGACCGGGGAGCTGTTTTTT	CVSSVTGELFF
TRBV14	many	TRBJ2-2	TRBD2	TGTGCCAGCAGCCAAGTCGCGGGAGCGAACACCGGGGAGCTGTTTTTT	CASSQVAGANTGELFF
TRBV7-2	many	TRBJ2-7	-	TGTGCCAGCAGCTTAGCGCTATGGGGGCCACCCTACGAGCAGTACTTC	CASSLALWGPPYEQYF
TRBV30	-	TRBJ1-6	TRBD1	TGTGCCTGGAAGACAGGGGCACCCCTCCACTTT	CAWKTGAPLHF
TRBV6-5	few	TRBJ1-6	-	TGTGCCAGCAGTTACTCGCGAAGCTCCTATAATTCACCCCTCCACTTT	CASSYSRSSYNSPLHF
TRBV19	-	TRBJ1-2	TRBD1	TGTGCCAGTAGTCTCGCCGGACAGGGGGTTTCCTATGGCTACACCTTC	CASSLAGQGVSYGYTF
TRBV30	many	TRBJ2-2	-	TGTGCCTGGAGCGGGATATCGACCGGGGAGCTGTTTTTT	CAWSGISTGELFF
TRBV30	many	TRBJ1-6	-	TGTGCCTGGGGCGGGCAGCGGCACTCACCCCTCCACTTT	CAWGGQRHSPLHF
TRBV12-3/TRBV12-4	many	TRBJ2-4	-	TGTGCCAGCAGTCCGGACAGTTCGATTGACATTCAGTACTTC	CASSPDSSIDIQYF
TRBV20-1	-	TRBJ1-6	-	TGCAGTGCCAAAGATAAGAAATTCTATAATTCACCCCTCCACTTT	CSAKDKKFYNSPLHF
TRBV18	-	TRBJ2-5	TRBD2	TGTGCCAGCTCTCCGGGACTAGCGGGAGACGAGACCCAGTACTTC	CASSPGLAGDETQYF
TRBV7-8	many	TRBJ2-7	TRBD2	TGTGCCAGCAGCTTGAGAAGCGGGAGACTGGGCGAGCAGTACTTC	CASSLRSGRLGEQYF
TRBV7-3	many	TRBJ2-2	TRBD2	TGTGCCAGCAGCTTAATGGGACTAGCGGGAGAGGAGCTGTTTTTT	CASSLMGLAGEELFF
TRBV11-2	many	TRBJ2-5	TRBD2	TGTGCCAGCAGCTTAGATCCGGGACTAGGTCAAGAGACCCAGTACTTC	CASSLDPGLGQETQYF
TRBV5-4	many	TRBJ1-2	-	TGTGCCAGCAGCTTGCAGGACGTCTATGGCTACACCTTC	CASSLQDVYGYTF
TRBV6-5	many	TRBJ1-2	-	TGTGCCAGCAGTTACGTGGCAGGGGTGGACTATGGCTACACCTTC	CASSYVAGVDYGYTF
TRBV7-8	many	TRBJ2-7	-	TGTGCCAGCAGCTTCTTTTCGGCCGCCTCCTACGAGCAGTACTTC	CASSFFSAASYEQYF
TRBV19	many	TRBJ1-1	-	TGTGCCAGTAGATTTGGGGAAAACACTGAAGCTTTCTTT	CASRFGENTEAFF
TRBV12-5	many	TRBJ1-2	-	TGTGCTAGTGGAAATTCCCCCTATGGCTACACCTTC	CASGNSPYGYTF
TRBV7-3	many	TRBJ2-5	-	TGTGCCAGCAGCGCCACAGCTTGGGAGACCCAGTACTTC	CASSATAWETQYF
TRBV20-1	many	TRBJ1-6	-	TGCAGTGCTAGAGAGGTGGGAACACCCCTCCACTTT	CSAREVGTPLHF
TRBV6-2/TRBV6-3	few	TRBJ2-7	-	TGTGCCAGCAGTTACTCACAGGGATTCTACGAGCAGTACTTC	CASSYSQGFYEQYF
TRBV6-1	many	TRBJ2-7	-	TGTGCCAGCAGTGAAGTCTGGCAGGAGCAGTACTTC	CASSEVWQEQYF
TRBV20-1	many	TRBJ2-7	-	TGCAGTGCTAGAGATAAAGACAGTGGGGCCCCCTACGAGCAGTACTTC	CSARDKDSGAPYEQYF
TRBV20-1	many	TRBJ2-2	-	TGCAGTGCCGGCAGGAATGTACTGAACACCGGGGAGCTGTTTTTT	CSAGRNVLNTGELFF
TRBV7-8	many	TRBJ2-7	TRBD1	TGTGCCAGCAGCCGAGGACAGGGGCCTTCCTACGAGCAGTACTTC	CASSRGQGPSYEQYF
TRBV4-1	many	TRBJ1-3	-	TGCGCCAGCAGCCAAGATCTCAGGAGTCGAAACACCATATATTTT	CASSQDLRSRNTIYF
TRBV2	many	TRBJ2-5	TRBD2	TGTGCCAGCACCGCGGGGGGAGTCGGAGAGACCCAGTACTTC	CASTAGGVGETQYF
TRBV30	many	TRBJ2-5	TRBD2	TGTGCCTGGGGTAGCGGGAGGGCCGGGGAGGAGACCCAGTACTTC	CAWGSGRAGEETQYF
TRBV19	many	TRBJ1-5	-	TGTGCCAGTAGTATGCGGTGGAGCAATCAGCCCCAGCATTTT	CASSMRWSNQPQHF
TRBV28	many	TRBJ1-5	TRBD1	TGTGCCAGCAGTCCCCGGACAGGGTGGAATCAGCCCCAGCATTTT	CASSPRTGWNQPQHF